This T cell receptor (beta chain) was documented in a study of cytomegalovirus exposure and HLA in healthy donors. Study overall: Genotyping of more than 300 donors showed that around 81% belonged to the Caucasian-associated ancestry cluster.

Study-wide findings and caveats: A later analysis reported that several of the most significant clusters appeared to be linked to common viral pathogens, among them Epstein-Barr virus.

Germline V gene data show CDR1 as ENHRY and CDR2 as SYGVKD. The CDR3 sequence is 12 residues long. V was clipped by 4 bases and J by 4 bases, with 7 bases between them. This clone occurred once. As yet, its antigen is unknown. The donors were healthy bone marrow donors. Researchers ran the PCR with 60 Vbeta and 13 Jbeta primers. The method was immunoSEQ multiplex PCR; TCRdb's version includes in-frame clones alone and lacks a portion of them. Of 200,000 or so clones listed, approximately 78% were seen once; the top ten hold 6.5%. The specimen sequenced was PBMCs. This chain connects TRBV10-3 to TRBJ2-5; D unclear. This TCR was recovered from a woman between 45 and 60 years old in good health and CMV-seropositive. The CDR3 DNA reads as TGTGCCATCAGTGGAACGGGAGAGACCCAGTACTTC. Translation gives CAISGTGETQYF.